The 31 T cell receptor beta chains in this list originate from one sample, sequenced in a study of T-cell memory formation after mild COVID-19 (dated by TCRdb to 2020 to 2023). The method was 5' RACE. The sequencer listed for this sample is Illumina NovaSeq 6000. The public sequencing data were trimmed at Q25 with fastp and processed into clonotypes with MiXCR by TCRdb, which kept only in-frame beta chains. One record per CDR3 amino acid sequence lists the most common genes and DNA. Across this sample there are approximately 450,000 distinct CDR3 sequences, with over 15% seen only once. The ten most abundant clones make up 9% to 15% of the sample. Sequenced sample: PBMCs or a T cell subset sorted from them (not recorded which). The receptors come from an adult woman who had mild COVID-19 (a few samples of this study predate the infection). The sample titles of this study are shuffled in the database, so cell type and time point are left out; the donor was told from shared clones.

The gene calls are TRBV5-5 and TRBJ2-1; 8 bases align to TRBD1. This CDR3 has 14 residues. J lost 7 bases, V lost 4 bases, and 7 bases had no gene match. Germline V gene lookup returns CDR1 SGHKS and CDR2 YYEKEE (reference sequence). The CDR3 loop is CASSGQGARNEQFF. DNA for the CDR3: TGTGCCAGCAGCGGGCAGGGGGCGCGGAATGAGCAGTTCTTC.

The CDR3 region is CASSPLAGSSTDTQYF. CDR3 coding DNA: TGTGCCAGCAGCCCACTAGCGGGGTCAAGCACAGATACGCAGTATTTT. The chain employs TRBV3-1 and TRBJ2-3; 10 bases are a match to TRBD2. CDR3 length: 16 residues. The germline gives CDR1 LGHDT, CDR2 YNNKEL (reference sequence). The trim removed 4 bases at V and 0 bases at J, leaving 4 bases unmatched.

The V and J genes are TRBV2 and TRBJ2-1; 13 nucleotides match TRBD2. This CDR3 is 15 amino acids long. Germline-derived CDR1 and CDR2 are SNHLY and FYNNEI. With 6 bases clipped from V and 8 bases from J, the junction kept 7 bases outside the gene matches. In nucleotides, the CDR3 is TGTGCCAGCAGCCCGACTAGCGGGGGGTCCTATGAGCAGTTCTTC. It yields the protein CASSPTSGGSYEQFF.

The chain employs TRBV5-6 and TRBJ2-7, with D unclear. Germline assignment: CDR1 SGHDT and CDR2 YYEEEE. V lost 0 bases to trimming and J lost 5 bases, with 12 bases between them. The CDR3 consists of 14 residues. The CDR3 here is CASSLVASRDEQYF. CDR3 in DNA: TGTGCCAGCAGCTTGGTCGCTAGTCGGGACGAGCAGTACTTC.

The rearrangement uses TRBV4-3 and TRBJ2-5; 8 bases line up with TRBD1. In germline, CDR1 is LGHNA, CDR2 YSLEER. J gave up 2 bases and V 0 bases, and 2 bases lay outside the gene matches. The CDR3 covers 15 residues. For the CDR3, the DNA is TGCGCCAGCAGCCAAGAGGACAGGGAGCAAGAGACCCAGTACTTC. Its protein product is CASSQEDREQETQYF.

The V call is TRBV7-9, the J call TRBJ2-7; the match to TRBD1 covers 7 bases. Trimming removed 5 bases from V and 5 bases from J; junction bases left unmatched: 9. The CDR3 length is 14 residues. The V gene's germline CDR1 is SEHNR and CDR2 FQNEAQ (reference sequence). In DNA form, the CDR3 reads TGTGCCAGCAGCGAGGGAAGGGGGCGGAACGAGCAGTACTTC. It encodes CASSEGRGRNEQYF.

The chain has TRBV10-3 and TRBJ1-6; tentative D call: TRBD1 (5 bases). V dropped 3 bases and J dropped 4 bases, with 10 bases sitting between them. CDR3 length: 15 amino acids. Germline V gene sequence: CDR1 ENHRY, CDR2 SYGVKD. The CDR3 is CAISDWGGYNSPLHF. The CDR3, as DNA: TGTGCCATCAGTGACTGGGGGGGTTATAATTCACCCCTCCACTTT.

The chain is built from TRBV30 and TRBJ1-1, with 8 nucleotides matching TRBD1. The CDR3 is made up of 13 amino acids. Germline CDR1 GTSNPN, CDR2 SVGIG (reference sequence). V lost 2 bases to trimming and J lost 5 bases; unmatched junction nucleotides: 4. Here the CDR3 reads CAWSRTGGTEAFF. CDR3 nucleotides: TGTGCCTGGAGTAGAACAGGGGGGACTGAAGCTTTCTTT.

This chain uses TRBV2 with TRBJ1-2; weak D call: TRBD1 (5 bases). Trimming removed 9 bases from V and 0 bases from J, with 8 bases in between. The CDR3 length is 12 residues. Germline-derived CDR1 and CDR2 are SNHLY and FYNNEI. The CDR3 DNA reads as TGTGCCAGTAGACAGACTAACTATGGCTACACCTTC. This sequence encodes CASRQTNYGYTF.

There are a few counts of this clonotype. The CDR3 is CASSQRTGWTGELFF. CDR3 nucleotides: TGCGCCAGCAGCCAACGGACAGGATGGACCGGGGAGCTGTTTTTT. This rearrangement joins TRBV4-1 to TRBJ2-2, with 7 bases aligning to TRBD1. The CDR3 contains 15 residues. Germline V lookup: CDR1 MGHRA, CDR2 YSYEKL. V was clipped by 2 bases and J by 5 bases; unmatched bases: 5.

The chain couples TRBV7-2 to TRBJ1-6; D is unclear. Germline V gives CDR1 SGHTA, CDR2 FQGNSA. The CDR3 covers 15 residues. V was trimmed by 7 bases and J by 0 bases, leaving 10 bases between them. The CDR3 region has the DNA TGTGCCAGCACCGAACACCGCTCCTATAATTCACCCCTCCACTTT. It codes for CASTEHRSYNSPLHF.

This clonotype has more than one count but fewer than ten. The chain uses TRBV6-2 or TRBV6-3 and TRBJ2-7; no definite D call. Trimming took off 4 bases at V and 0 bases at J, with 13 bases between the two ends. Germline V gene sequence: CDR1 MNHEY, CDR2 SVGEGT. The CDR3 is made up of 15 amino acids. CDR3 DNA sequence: TGTGCCAGCAGTTCGGATATTTCAGCCTCCTACGAGCAGTACTTC. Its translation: CASSSDISASYEQYF.

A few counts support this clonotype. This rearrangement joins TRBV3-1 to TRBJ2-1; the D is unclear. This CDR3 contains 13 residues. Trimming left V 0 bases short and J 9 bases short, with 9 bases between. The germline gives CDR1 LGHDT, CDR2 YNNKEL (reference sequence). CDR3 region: CASSQDWKREQFF. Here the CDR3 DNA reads TGTGCCAGCAGCCAAGATTGGAAGCGTGAGCAGTTCTTC.

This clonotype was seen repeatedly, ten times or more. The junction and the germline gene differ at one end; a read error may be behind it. The CDR3 sequence: CASSRGRLAGGETQYF. The CDR3 coding sequence is TGTGCTAGCAGCCGTGGGCGGCTAGCGGGAGGGGAGACCCAGTACTTC. V is TRBV7-7 and J is TRBJ2-5; 12 nucleotides align to TRBD2. The CDR3 runs to 16 residues. Looked up from germline, CDR1 is SSHAT and CDR2 is FNYEAQ (reference sequence).

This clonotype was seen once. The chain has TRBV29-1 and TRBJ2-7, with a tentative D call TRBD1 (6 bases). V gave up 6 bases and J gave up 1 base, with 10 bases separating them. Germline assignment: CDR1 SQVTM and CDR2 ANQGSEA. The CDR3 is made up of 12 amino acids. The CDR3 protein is CSVRRGSYEQYF. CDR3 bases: TGCAGCGTCCGCAGGGGATCCTACGAGCAGTACTTC.

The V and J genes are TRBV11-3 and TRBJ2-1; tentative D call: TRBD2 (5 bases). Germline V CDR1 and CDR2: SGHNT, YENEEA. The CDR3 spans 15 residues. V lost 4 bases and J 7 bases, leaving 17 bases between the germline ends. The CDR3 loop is CASSSSTLRRNEQFF. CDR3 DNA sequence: TGTGCCAGCAGCTCCTCAACTCTGCGGAGGAATGAGCAGTTCTTC.

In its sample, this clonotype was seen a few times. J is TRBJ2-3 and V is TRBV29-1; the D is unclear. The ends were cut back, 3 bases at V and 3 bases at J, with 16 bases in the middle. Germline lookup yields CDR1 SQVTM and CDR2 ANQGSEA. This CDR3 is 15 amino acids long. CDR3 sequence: CSVDWLRVGTDTQYF. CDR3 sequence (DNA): TGCAGCGTTGACTGGCTACGGGTGGGAACAGATACGCAGTATTTT.

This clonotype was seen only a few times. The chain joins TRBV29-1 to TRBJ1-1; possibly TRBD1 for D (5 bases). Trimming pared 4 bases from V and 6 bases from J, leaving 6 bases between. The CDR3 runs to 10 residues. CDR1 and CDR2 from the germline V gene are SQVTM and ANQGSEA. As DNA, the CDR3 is TGCAGCGTTGGAGGGGCTGAAGCTTTCTTT. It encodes CSVGGAEAFF.

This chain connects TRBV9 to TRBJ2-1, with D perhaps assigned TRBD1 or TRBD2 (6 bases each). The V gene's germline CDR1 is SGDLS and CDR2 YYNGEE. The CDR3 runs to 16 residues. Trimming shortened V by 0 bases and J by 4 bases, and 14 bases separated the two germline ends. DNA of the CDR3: TGTGCCAGCAGCGTAGTACCCGGGGGCCAATACAATGAGCAGTTCTTC. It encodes CASSVVPGGQYNEQFF.

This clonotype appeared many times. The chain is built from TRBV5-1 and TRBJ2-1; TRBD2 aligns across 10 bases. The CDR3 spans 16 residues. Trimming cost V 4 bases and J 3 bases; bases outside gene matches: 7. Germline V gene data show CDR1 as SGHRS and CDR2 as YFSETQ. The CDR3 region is CASSLRASGSYNEQFF. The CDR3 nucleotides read TGCGCCAGCAGCCTCCGGGCTAGCGGGAGCTACAATGAGCAGTTCTTC.

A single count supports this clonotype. The CDR3 region has the DNA TGCAGTGCTAAGGGTGGCGGGCAGTATAATTCACCCCTCCACTTT. Its translation is CSAKGGGQYNSPLHF. The chain joins TRBV20-1 to TRBJ1-6; D is ambiguous. The V and J ends lost 4 bases and 4 bases respectively, with 14 bases between them. Germline V gene lookup returns CDR1 DFQATT and CDR2 SNEGSKA (reference sequence). The CDR3 loop spans 15 amino acids.

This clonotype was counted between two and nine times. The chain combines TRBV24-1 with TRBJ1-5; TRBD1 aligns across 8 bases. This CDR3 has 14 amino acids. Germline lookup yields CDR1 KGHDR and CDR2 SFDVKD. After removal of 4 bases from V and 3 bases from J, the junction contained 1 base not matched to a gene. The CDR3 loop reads CATSEQGANQPQHF. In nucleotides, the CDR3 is TGTGCCACCAGTGAGCAGGGGGCCAATCAGCCCCAGCATTTT.

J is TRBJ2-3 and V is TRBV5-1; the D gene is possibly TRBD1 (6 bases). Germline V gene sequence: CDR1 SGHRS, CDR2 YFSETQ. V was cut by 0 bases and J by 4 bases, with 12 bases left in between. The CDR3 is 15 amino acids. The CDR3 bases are TGCGCCAGCAGCTTGGACAGGGTTGGCTCAGATACGCAGTATTTT. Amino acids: CASSLDRVGSDTQYF. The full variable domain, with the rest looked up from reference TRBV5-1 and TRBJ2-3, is KAGVTQTPRYLIKTRGQQVTLSCSPISGHRSVSWYQQTPGQGLQFLFEYFSETQRNKGNFPGRFSGRQFSNSRSEMNVSTLELGDSALYLCASSLDRVGSDTQYFGPGTRLTVL.

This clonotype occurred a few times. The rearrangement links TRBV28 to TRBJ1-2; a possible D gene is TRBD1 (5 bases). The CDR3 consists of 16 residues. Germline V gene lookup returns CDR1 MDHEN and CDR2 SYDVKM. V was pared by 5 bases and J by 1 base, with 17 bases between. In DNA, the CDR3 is TGTGCCAGCAGTACTCTAGGCGGGAGGGGTAACTATGGCTACACCTTC. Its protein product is CASSTLGGRGNYGYTF.

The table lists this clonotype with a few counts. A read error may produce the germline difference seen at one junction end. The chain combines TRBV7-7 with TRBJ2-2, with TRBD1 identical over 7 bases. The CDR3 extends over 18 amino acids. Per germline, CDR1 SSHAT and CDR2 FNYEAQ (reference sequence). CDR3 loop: CASSLSPGQVANTGELFF. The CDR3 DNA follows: TGTGCTAGCAGCTTAAGTCCCGGACAGGTCGCGAACACCGGGGAGCTGTTTTTT.

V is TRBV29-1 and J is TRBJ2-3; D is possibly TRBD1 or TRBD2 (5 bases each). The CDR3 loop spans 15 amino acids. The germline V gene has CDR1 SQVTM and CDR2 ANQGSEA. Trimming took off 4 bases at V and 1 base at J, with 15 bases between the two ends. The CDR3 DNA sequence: TGCAGCGTTGTAGGTTCAGGGAGAGGCACAGATACGCAGTATTTT. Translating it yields CSVVGSGRGTDTQYF.

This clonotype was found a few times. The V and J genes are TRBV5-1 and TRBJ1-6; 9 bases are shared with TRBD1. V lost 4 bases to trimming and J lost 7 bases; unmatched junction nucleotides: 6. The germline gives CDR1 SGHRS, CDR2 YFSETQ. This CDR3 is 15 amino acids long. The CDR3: CASSGGQGRNSPLHF. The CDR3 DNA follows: TGCGCCAGCAGCGGAGGACAGGGGCGGAATTCACCCCTCCACTTT.

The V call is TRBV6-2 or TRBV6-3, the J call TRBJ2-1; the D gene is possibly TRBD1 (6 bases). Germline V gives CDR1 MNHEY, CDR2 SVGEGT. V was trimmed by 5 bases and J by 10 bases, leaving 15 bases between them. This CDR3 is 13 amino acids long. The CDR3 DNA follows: TGTGCCAGCAGTCGGGACAACCGATTAGAGCAGTTCTTC. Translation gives CASSRDNRLEQFF.

DNA for the CDR3: TGTGCCAGCAGTTACGGGACAGGGTGGAACGAGCAGTACTTC. Amino acids: CASSYGTGWNEQYF. The chain carries TRBV6-5 and TRBJ2-7, with TRBD1 matching over 9 bases. CDR3 size: 14 residues. V lost 2 bases and J lost 5; bases outside the gene matches: 4. Germline-derived CDR1 and CDR2 are MNHEY and SVGAGI.

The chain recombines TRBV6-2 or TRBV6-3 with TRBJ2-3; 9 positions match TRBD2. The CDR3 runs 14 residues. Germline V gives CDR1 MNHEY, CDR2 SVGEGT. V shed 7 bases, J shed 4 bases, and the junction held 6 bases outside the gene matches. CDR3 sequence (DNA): TGTGCCAGCAACGTAGCGGGAGCGGCAGATACGCAGTATTTT. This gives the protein CASNVAGAADTQYF.

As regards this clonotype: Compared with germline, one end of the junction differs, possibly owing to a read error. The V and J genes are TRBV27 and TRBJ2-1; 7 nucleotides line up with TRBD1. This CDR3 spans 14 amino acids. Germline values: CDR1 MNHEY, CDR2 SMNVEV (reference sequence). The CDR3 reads CASNQGGSHNEQFF. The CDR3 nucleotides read TGTGCCAGCAACCAAGGGGGCTCCCACAATGAGCAGTTCTTC.